The table lists the clone carrying this T cell receptor (beta chain) with a few counts. This record comes from a study of Graves' ophthalmopathy and Graves' hyperthyroidism. Active ophthalmopathy (CAS at least 3, NOSPECS at least 4), lasting under 3 months. It was on clinical symptoms, serum thyroxine, TRAb, thyroid ultrasound and orbital computed tomography that diagnosis relied. The V and J ends lost 7 bases and 3 bases, in that order; junction bases with no gene match: 21. The CDR3 totals 19 residues. The germline CDR1 and CDR2 sequences are SNHLY and FYNNEI. The authors amplified TCR beta CDR3 regions from RNA transcripts. The first-round RT-PCR employed HTBI primers together with the Qiagen OneStep RT-PCR kit. A multiplex PCR was then performed as the second round. One entry per CDR3 protein, called by TCRdb with MiXCR from the multiplex PCR reads. The sample has hundreds of thousands of distinct CDR3 sequences; 40% are singletons.

This receptor was obtained from an adult man with Graves' ophthalmopathy. The chain combines TRBV2 with TRBJ2-7; 10 bases agree with TRBD1. The material sequenced was peripheral blood. DNA of the CDR3: TGTGCCAGCAACATAGATGGGACAGGGGCACTCGGTGGATACTACGAGCAGTACTTC. It is translated as CASNIDGTGALGGYYEQYF.